Below are 18 T cell receptor beta chains sequenced from a single sample in a study of control samples from healthy donors and cancer patients. Profiled with immunoSEQ multiplex PCR; TCRdb holds only in-frame clones, not every one. This sample has about 82,000 clones; around 94% occur once, and the top ten carry 4.8%. Sequencing was carried out using blood. Receptors were obtained from a woman between 18 and 29 years old in good health.

The gene calls are TRBV7-2 and TRBJ2-3; D is unresolved. Trimming pared 5 bases from V and 6 bases from J, leaving 6 bases between. The CDR3 is 11 residues long. Germline V gene data show CDR1 as SGHTA and CDR2 as FQGNSA. CDR3: CASSTLDTQYF. CDR3 nucleotides: TGTGCCAGCAGCACTCTGGATACGCAGTATTTT.

The chain couples TRBV2 to TRBJ1-2; 8 bases are a match to TRBD1. V shed 6 bases, J shed 5 bases, and the junction held 11 bases outside the gene matches. Germline V gene sequence: CDR1 SNHLY, CDR2 FYNNEI. The CDR3 is 15 amino acids. The CDR3 loop is CASRSSGQGLYGYTF. In DNA, the CDR3 is TGTGCCAGCAGATCATCCGGACAGGGCCTTTATGGCTACACCTTC. Combining the CDR3 with reference TRBV2 and TRBJ1-2 gives the whole variable domain EPEVTQTPSHQVTQMGQEVILRCVPISNHLYFYWYRQILGQKVEFLVSFYNNEISEKSEIFDDQFSVERPDGSNFTLKIRSTKLEDSAMYFCASRSSGQGLYGYTFGSGTRLTVV.

The genes are TRBV19 and TRBJ2-7, with 11 bases matching TRBD2. V shed 4 bases, J shed 6 bases, and the junction held 11 bases outside the gene matches. The CDR3 is 16 residues long. Looked up from germline, CDR1 is LNHDA and CDR2 is SQIVND (reference sequence). The CDR3 loop is CASSTLAGVTPIEQYF. The CDR3 DNA reads TGTGCCAGTAGTACACTAGCGGGAGTAACCCCCATCGAGCAGTACTTC.

The genes are TRBV15 and TRBJ1-5; 11 positions agree with TRBD1. CDR1 and CDR2 from the germline V gene are LNHNV and YYDKDF (reference sequence). This CDR3 has 19 amino acids. After removal of 4 bases from V and 0 bases from J, the junction contained 11 bases not matched to a gene. The DNA for the CDR3 is TGTGCCACCAGCAACCCCCGGGACAGGGGGTTGAATAGCAATCAGCCCCAGCATTTT. Residues: CATSNPRDRGLNSNQPQHF. Supplemented by reference TRBV15 and TRBJ1-5, the full variable domain reads DAMVIQNPRYQVTQFGKPVTLSCSQTLNHNVMYWYQQKSSQAPKLLFHYYDKDFNNEADTPDNFQSRRPNTSFCFLDIRSPGLGDTAMYLCATSNPRDRGLNSNQPQHFGDGTRLSIL.

This chain joins TRBV6-6 and TRBJ1-2; D may be TRBD1 (5 bases). The V gene lost 5 bases and the J gene lost 0 bases, with 19 bases spanning the gap. CDR1 and CDR2 (germline): MNHNY, SVGAGI (reference sequence). The CDR3 loop spans 17 amino acids. CDR3 bases: TGTGCCAGCAGTCGACAGAAACAGGCCTCAGCTAACTATGGCTACACCTTC. It is translated as CASSRQKQASANYGYTF.

CDR3 region: CASRGGTGGFSGDEQFF. For the CDR3, the DNA is TGTGCCAGCAGAGGGGGGACAGGGGGCTTCAGTGGGGATGAGCAGTTCTTC. This chain connects TRBV2 to TRBJ2-1; TRBD1 matches 12 bases. The CDR3 is made up of 17 amino acids. The ends lost 6 bases at V and 8 bases at J; junction bases unmatched: 14. Germline CDR1 is SNHLY and CDR2 is FYNNEI.

The CDR3 region has the DNA TGTGCCAGCAGAAGGCAGCAAGTACCTAACTATGGCTACACCTTC. Protein product: CASRRQQVPNYGYTF. The chain links TRBV2 to TRBJ1-2; no firm D call. Germline V gene data show CDR1 as SNHLY and CDR2 as FYNNEI. This CDR3 region has 15 residues. Trimming stripped 6 bases from V and 0 bases from J, with 14 bases between.

The rearrangement links TRBV28 to TRBJ2-5; possibly TRBD1 for D (5 bases). V was shortened by 5 bases and J by 0 bases, with 10 bases between the two germline ends. Germline CDR1 MDHEN, CDR2 SYDVKM. The CDR3 covers 14 residues. The CDR3 bases are TGTGCCAGCAGTCCCCCCAGGGACCAAGAGACCCAGTACTTC. Translation gives CASSPPRDQETQYF.

The V call is TRBV2, the J call TRBJ2-3, with TRBD1 identical over 8 bases. The CDR3 consists of 15 residues. V lost 3 bases and J lost 5; bases outside the gene matches: 7. Germline lookup yields CDR1 SNHLY and CDR2 FYNNEI. The CDR3 DNA reads as TGTGCCAGCAGTGAGGTTGGGACAGGCCAAGATACGCAGTATTTT. Translating it yields CASSEVGTGQDTQYF. Filled out from reference TRBV2 and TRBJ2-3, the complete variable domain reads EPEVTQTPSHQVTQMGQEVILRCVPISNHLYFYWYRQILGQKVEFLVSFYNNEISEKSEIFDDQFSVERPDGSNFTLKIRSTKLEDSAMYFCASSEVGTGQDTQYFGPGTRLTVL.

V is TRBV6-5 and J is TRBJ2-3; 8 bases agree with TRBD2. CDR3 length equals 16 residues. CDR1 is MNHEY, CDR2 SVGAGI, per germline. J was trimmed by 0 bases and V by 0 bases; bases with no gene match: 2. The CDR3 bases are TGTGCCAGCAGTTACTCGAGCGGGAGAAGCACAGATACGCAGTATTTT. As protein: CASSYSSGRSTDTQYF.

Here the CDR3 reads CATSDTLGTRLPGANVLTF. CDR3 coding DNA: TGTGCCACCAGTGATACCCTCGGGACACGCTTGCCCGGGGCCAACGTCCTGACTTTC. The rearrangement uses TRBV24-1 and TRBJ2-6; D perhaps matches TRBD1 (6 bases). Trimming stripped 3 bases from V and 4 bases from J, with 21 bases between. The CDR3 runs 19 residues. Germline values: CDR1 KGHDR, CDR2 SFDVKD.

This chain uses TRBV7-8 with TRBJ2-5, with D tentatively TRBD1 or TRBD2 (5 bases each). CDR1 is SGHVS and CDR2 is FQNEAQ in the germline V gene. The CDR3 length is 17 residues. V lost 4 bases and J lost 1, with 19 bases in between. In DNA, the CDR3 is TGTGCCAGCAGCTGGTCACGAGGGACCGCAATCCAAGAGACCCAGTACTTC. Translation: CASSWSRGTAIQETQYF.

The CDR3 region is CASTRLANYGYTF. Written as DNA, the CDR3 is TGTGCCAGCACGAGACTAGCTAACTATGGCTACACCTTC. The chain employs TRBV28 and TRBJ1-2, with D unresolved. Germline CDR1 MDHEN, CDR2 SYDVKM. V lost 7 bases and J lost 0, with 9 bases in between. The CDR3 contains 13 residues.

V is TRBV28 and J is TRBJ1-2; D remains unclear. Germline V CDR1 and CDR2: MDHEN, SYDVKM. This CDR3 region has 14 residues. Trimming took 8 bases from V and 1 from J, leaving 14 bases between them. This CDR3 is CASRGSRSNYGYTF. In DNA form, the CDR3 reads TGTGCCAGCCGCGGGTCCAGAAGTAACTATGGCTACACCTTC.

This sequence joins TRBV15 and TRBJ2-7, with 7 nucleotides matching TRBD1. Germline V lookup: CDR1 LNHNV, CDR2 YYDKDF (reference sequence). CDR3 size: 15 residues. V trimming: 3 bases; J trimming: 5 bases; junction bases outside the gene matches: 10. This CDR3 reads CATSSSPTGWNEQYF. CDR3 nucleotide sequence: TGTGCCACCAGCAGCTCCCCGACAGGGTGGAACGAGCAGTACTTC.

The chain carries TRBV28 and TRBJ1-1; D gene uncertain. V was shortened by 2 bases and J by 1 base, with 11 bases between the two germline ends. The germline V gene has CDR1 MDHEN and CDR2 SYDVKM. The CDR3 has 15 residues. The CDR3 region is CASSLTVRTNTEAFF. Written as DNA, the CDR3 is TGTGCCAGCAGTTTAACGGTCCGGACGAACACTGAAGCTTTCTTT.

This rearrangement joins TRBV2 to TRBJ1-2, with D hard to call. This CDR3 spans 14 amino acids. CDR1 and CDR2 from the germline V gene are SNHLY and FYNNEI. V lost 1 base, J lost 1 base, and 7 bases lay in between. CDR3 DNA: TGTGCCAGCAGTGAAGTCGGCAGTAACTATGGCTACACCTTC. It codes for CASSEVGSNYGYTF.

The chain joins TRBV6-2 or TRBV6-3 to TRBJ2-4, with D possibly TRBD2 on 6 matching bases. Per germline, CDR1 MNHEY and CDR2 SVGEGT. This CDR3 contains 16 residues. Trimming removed 6 bases from V and 0 bases from J, with 15 bases in between. The DNA of the CDR3 is TGTGCCAGCAGCCCTTTGTCGGGACTAGCCAAAAACATTCAGTACTTC. It encodes CASSPLSGLAKNIQYF.